This record covers a single TCR beta chain. What it recognizes is unknown. Sequencing used immunoSEQ version 4 in survey mode. Clones were read by immunoSEQ multiplex PCR, and TCRdb kept only the in-frame ones, dropping some. The repertoire consists of 35,000 to 55,000 clones, with approximately 91% occurring once and the leading ten covering about 1.8%. CDR1 is MDHEN and CDR2 is SYDVKM in the germline V gene. The CDR3 consists of 14 residues. Between the trimmed V and J ends, which lost 5 bases and 4 bases, there was a span of 15 bases. These data originate in a study of persistence of HIV-infected CD4 T cells. The wider study: Median time on suppressive ART was around 8 years. Two participants gave one leukapheresis sample; others gave up to roughly 180 mL blood repeatedly.

Cells were stimulated nonspecifically with anti-CD3/anti-CD28 magnetic beads. Responding CD4+ T cells were sorted by upregulation of both CD40 ligand and CD69. This chain links TRBV28 with TRBJ2-7, with TRBD2 as a possible D gene (5 bases). This clonotype was sampled from an adult man with HIV who was CMV-seropositive. The material sequenced was CD4+ T cells sorted from PBMCs after approximately 19-hour stimulation, taken from a patient who received antiretroviral therapy. CDR3 coding DNA: TGTGCCAGCAGTCTCGGACTCAGTTCTTACGAGCAGTACTTC. It is translated as CASSLGLSSYEQYF.